This T cell receptor beta chain was identified during a study of T cells in Graves' hyperthyroidism and ophthalmopathy. RNA transcripts gave rise to amplified TCR beta CDR3 regions. In the first-round RT-PCR of the TCR CDR3, the HTBI primer set was used. Each CDR3 protein gets one entry after TCRdb re-called the multiplex PCR reads with MiXCR. The sample lists more than 50,000 distinct CDR3 sequences; around half were seen once. The CDR3 is 13 amino acids. The V gene lost 3 bases and the J gene lost 0 bases, with 5 bases spanning the gap. The sample consisted of blood. The source of this sequence is a woman between 25 and 40 years old with Graves' ophthalmopathy. This chain uses TRBV12-3 or TRBV12-4 with TRBJ1-2; D gene unclear. The CDR3 loop is CASSFVTNYGYTF. The CDR3 DNA reads TGTGCCAGCAGTTTCGTGACTAACTATGGCTACACCTTC.